The clone carrying this T cell receptor (beta chain) was found a few times. Its antigen is unidentified. This CDR3 has 17 residues. Trimming removed 4 bases at V and 0 bases at J, with 19 bases between. Germline CDR1 SGHNT, CDR2 YYREEE (reference sequence). This sample was included in a study of cytomegalovirus exposure and HLA in healthy donors. The PCR had 60 Vbeta and 13 Jbeta primers. The assay was immunoSEQ multiplex PCR, and TCRdb's table has in-frame clones only and misses some. The table shows fewer than 110,000 clones, with less than 80% occurring only once. Study-wide results and caveats: Sequencing likely produced, as an artifact, a cluster of highly shared sequence variants. Most subjects had HLA-A and HLA-B alleles reportedly predicted accurately by TCR beta sequences. V- and J-gene trimming in TCR beta was tied to a missense DCLRE1C variant by an analysis performed later.

The TCR comes from a man younger than 40 in good health and CMV-seronegative. The sample was PBMCs. V gene TRBV5-4 combines with J gene TRBJ1-1; D possibly corresponds to TRBD1 (6 bases). Here the CDR3 DNA reads TGTGCCAGCAGCCCCCGACGACAGGTGGAGATGAACACTGAAGCTTTCTTT. This translates into CASSPRRQVEMNTEAFF.